This is a list of T cell receptor beta chains from one sample in a study of shared clonotypes between healthy human individuals. Some clones are missing from TCRdb's copy, which holds only in-frame ones; the method was immunoSEQ multiplex PCR. In the table there are millions of clones, 85% to 95% of which are singletons. Sequences were obtained from naive CD4+ T cells sorted from blood. The receptors originated from a man younger than 30 in good health. CDR3s include the opening cysteine and the closing phenylalanine or tryptophan. D genes are given only for firm matches. For some rows the clone size is stated as once, few or many, or as a class when expanded; others skip it.

J	V	D	size	CDR3	DNA
TRBJ2-2	TRBV2	.	.	CASSEWATGELFF	TGTGCCAGCAGTGAGTGGGCCACCGGGGAGCTGTTTTTT
TRBJ2-5	TRBV4-3	TRBD2	.	CASSQERLAGKETQYF	TGCGCCAGCAGCCAAGAACGCCTAGCGGGAAAAGAGACCCAGTACTTC
TRBJ2-1	TRBV6-5	.	.	CATRRGQNEQFF	TGTGCCACGCGAAGGGGACAAAATGAGCAGTTCTTC
TRBJ2-6	TRBV18	.	.	CASSPNDFSGANVLTF	TGTGCCAGCTCACCCAACGACTTCTCTGGGGCCAACGTCCTGACTTTC
TRBJ2-2	TRBV7-9	.	.	CASSPPAGVFGELFF	TGTGCCAGCAGTCCGCCGGCAGGGGTATTCGGGGAGCTGTTTTTT
TRBJ1-3	TRBV15	TRBD1	.	CATSRDRDRGPSGNTIYF	TGTGCCACCAGCAGAGATCGGGACAGGGGCCCCTCTGGAAACACCATATATTTT
TRBJ1-2	TRBV9	TRBD1	.	CASSVTGGHYGYTF	TGTGCCAGCAGCGTCACAGGGGGTCACTATGGCTACACCTTC
TRBJ2-5	TRBV5-4	.	.	CASSYRPSFQETQYF	TGTGCCAGCAGCTATAGACCTTCCTTTCAAGAGACCCAGTACTTC
TRBJ2-5	TRBV2	.	.	CASNPFTKETQYF	TGTGCCAGCAATCCGTTTACCAAAGAGACCCAGTACTTC
TRBJ1-2	TRBV28	TRBD1	.	CASSGRTGQSEGYTF	TGTGCCAGCAGTGGGAGGACAGGGCAATCGGAAGGCTACACCTTC
TRBJ2-3	TRBV10-3	TRBD1	.	CAIKDREVTDTQYF	TGTGCCATTAAGGACAGGGAGGTAACAGATACGCAGTATTTT
TRBJ1-2	TRBV30	TRBD1	.	CAWSTGGKGYGYTF	TGTGCCTGGAGTACAGGGGGTAAGGGCTATGGCTACACCTTC
TRBJ2-3	TRBV5-1	.	once	CASSLERGASGYF	TGCGCCAGCAGCTTGGAAAGGGGGGCATCGGGGTATTTT
TRBJ2-7	TRBV6-6	TRBD2	.	CASSWPGRGTYEQYF	TGTGCCAGCAGTTGGCCAGGGCGGGGGACCTACGAGCAGTACTTC
TRBJ1-2	TRBV27	TRBD1	.	CASSLWGTGYYGYTF	TGTGCCAGCAGTTTATGGGGGACAGGATACTATGGCTACACCTTC
TRBJ2-6	TRBV30	TRBD1	.	CAWSRQGISSGANVLTF	TGTGCCTGGAGCAGACAGGGGATTAGCTCTGGGGCCAACGTCCTGACTTTC
TRBJ2-2	TRBV28	.	.	CASTYGRNTGELFF	TGTGCCAGCACTTATGGGCGGAACACCGGGGAGCTGTTTTTT
TRBJ2-2	TRBV5-1	.	.	CASSLVPPFLTPSGELFF	TGCGCCAGCAGCTTGGTTCCTCCGTTCTTAACCCCATCCGGGGAGCTGTTTTTT
TRBJ1-2	TRBV19	TRBD1	.	CASSPRADRGLYGYTF	TGTGCCAGTAGTCCCCGTGCGGACAGGGGCCTCTATGGCTACACCTTC
TRBJ1-6	TRBV18	.	.	CASSPSLSTLQFSENSPLHF	TGTGCCAGCTCACCCTCACTATCGACGCTGCAATTCTCCGAAAATTCACCCCTCCACTTT
TRBJ1-1	TRBV5-6	TRBD1	.	CASSLVGGRNTEAFF	TGTGCCAGCAGCTTGGTAGGGGGCAGGAACACTGAAGCTTTCTTT
TRBJ1-1	TRBV19	TRBD1	.	CASSIPGGATFF	TGTGCCAGTAGTATACCAGGGGGCGCGACTTTCTTT
TRBJ2-1	TRBV30	TRBD2	.	CAWSVELAGYNEQFF	TGTGCCTGGAGTGTGGAGCTAGCGGGGTACAATGAGCAGTTCTTC
TRBJ2-1	TRBV15	.	.	CATSRDWPGVSGEQFF	TGTGCCACCAGCAGAGATTGGCCAGGGGTGTCGGGTGAGCAGTTCTTC
TRBJ2-7	TRBV18	.	once	CASSRDSTYEQYF	TGTGCCAGCTCGCGGGACTCCACCTACGAGCAGTACTTC
TRBJ2-5	TRBV30	TRBD1	once	CAWIPGQGETQYF	TGTGCCTGGATCCCCGGACAGGGGGAGACCCAGTACTTC
TRBJ1-2	TRBV5-6	.	.	CASSFPPRWGYTF	TGTGCCAGCAGCTTTCCCCCGCGCTGGGGCTACACCTTC
TRBJ1-4	TRBV4-3	.	.	CASSQEVWQGSEKLFF	TGCGCCAGCAGCCAAGAAGTCTGGCAGGGGAGCGAAAAACTGTTTTTT
TRBJ1-3	TRBV10-3	.	.	CAISGGGLNTIYF	TGTGCCATCAGTGGTGGGGGCCTAAACACCATATATTTT
TRBJ1-2	TRBV18	.	.	CASSPQRTELNYGYTF	TGTGCCAGCTCACCCCAAAGGACCGAGCTGAACTATGGCTACACCTTC
TRBJ2-7	TRBV7-2	.	.	CASSLGTRSEQYF	TGTGCCAGCAGCTTAGGGACACGCAGCGAGCAGTACTTC
TRBJ1-2	TRBV21-1	.	.	CASSQNTERGYTF	TGTGCCAGCAGCCAGAACACGGAACGGGGCTACACCTTC
TRBJ1-3	TRBV6-5	.	.	CASSEPGIPGNTIYF	TGTGCCAGCAGCGAACCCGGGATTCCTGGAAACACCATATATTTT
TRBJ1-1	TRBV7-2	.	.	CASSRGGQWTNTEAFF	TGTGCCAGCAGCAGGGGCGGACAGTGGACCAACACTGAAGCTTTCTTT
TRBJ1-1	TRBV18	.	.	CASSPERGLEAFF	TGTGCCAGCTCACCGGAGAGGGGACTTGAAGCTTTCTTT
TRBJ2-1	TRBV5-4	.	once	CASSRPQVGNEQFF	TGTGCCAGCAGCAGGCCACAGGTGGGCAATGAGCAGTTCTTC
TRBJ1-2	TRBV5-1	.	few	CASSLGPVPLNYGYTF	TGCGCCAGCAGCTTGGGGCCCGTCCCCCTCAACTATGGCTACACCTTC
TRBJ1-2	TRBV28	.	.	CASSLRSFFYGYTF	TGTGCCAGCAGTTTACGATCCTTCTTCTATGGCTACACCTTC
TRBJ1-2	TRBV27	.	.	CASSFRGVNSGYTF	TGTGCCAGCAGTTTTAGGGGGGTAAATTCCGGCTACACCTTC
TRBJ2-7	TRBV6-6	.	.	CASSYMADPSYEQYF	TGTGCCAGCAGTTACATGGCAGACCCCTCCTACGAGCAGTACTTC
TRBJ2-2	TRBV5-4	.	.	CASSLMGNTGELFF	TGTGCCAGCAGCTTGATGGGGAACACCGGGGAGCTGTTTTTT